The entry below gives a single T cell receptor beta chain sequence along with its context. These data come from a study of cytomegalovirus exposure and HLA in healthy donors. The germline CDR1 and CDR2 sequences are MNHNS and SASEGT. The CDR3 is 15 residues long. The V gene lost 6 bases and the J gene lost 6 bases, with 18 bases spanning the gap. Researchers ran the PCR with 60 Vbeta and 13 Jbeta primers. Original analysis: The count from a later analysis was some 80 million unique TCR beta chains, approximately 9.9 million of them shared. TCRdb's copy holds only in-frame clones and misses some; the assay was immunoSEQ multiplex PCR. V and J calls and clone size come straight from that table; D and trimming were deduced from the DNA. Of about 86,000 clones listed, roughly 72% are singletons.

The chain links TRBV6-1 to TRBJ2-4; maybe TRBD1 (6 bases). The TCR was taken from a woman between 50 and 59 years old in good health and CMV-seropositive. Sequencing was done on a sample of PBMCs. This CDR3 is CASSATGSFGNIQYF. CDR3 nucleotides: TGTGCCAGCAGCGCCACAGGGAGTTTTGGAAACATTCAGTACTTC.